The source of this T cell receptor beta chain is a study of T cell responses to AZD1222 COVID-19 vaccine listed by TCRdb under 2021. For the wider study: A total of roughly 240 trial participants underwent TCR sequencing, of whom 207 received two doses of AZD1222 and roughly 25 received two doses of the MenACWY control vaccine. Trial participants were enrolled by age into 18-55, 56-69 and 70-plus year subgroups, with about 150, 27 and 61 TCR-sequenced participants respectively.

Per the publication, the time point label means: baseline before first vaccination. The sample's treatment or condition label is to be understood as: meningococcal conjugate vaccine given as trial control. The vaccinee samples were drawn from two UK trials, COV001 and COV002, one of which was a single-blind randomized controlled phase 2/3 trial testing AZD1222 (ChAdOx1 nCoV-19) in healthy adults. For TCRbeta chain sequencing, PBMC samples were collected from trial participants at day 0 and at day 28 after the second dose. The CDR3 regions of human TCRbeta chains were analyzed by immunosequencing. Processing in the source paper ran as follows. Repertoire TCRs were matched against a reference library of SARS-CoV-2-specific TCRs generated with the MIRA antigen-specificity platform. Breadth meant the fraction of unique TCRs that were SARS-CoV-2-associated, whereas depth meant the fraction of total T cells that were SARS-CoV-2-associated. Using the MIRA data, each spike-specific TCR was mapped to the spike region that the TCR reacts to and placed in a CD4 or CD8 class. Log10-transformed breadth and depth values were compared by one-way ANOVA with Sidak's multiple comparisons tests. The source is immuneACCESS, and TCRdb retained only in-frame sequences with V and J called. Part of the clones is not carried over; for the studies checked, unresolved V genes explain less than half of this, and the remainder is unexplained. V, J and clone size derive from that table, while D and trimming were established from the DNA sequence. The sample table contains 120,000 or so clones; only one count was recorded for approximately 90% of them. Of the sample, 11% falls within the top ten clones.

In the case of this clone: Its antigen remains undetermined. Base quality data are lacking; no much larger clone is found one base away.

What the work shows at the level of the full study, not this receptor alone: Only 5 to 7 AZD1222 recipients were SARS-CoV-2 seropositive at baseline, limiting conclusions about previously exposed vaccinees. Vaccine-associated CD4 TCRs spanned the whole spike protein, with dominant responses in regions 160-218 and 743-854. Epitopes outside the regions mutated in the B.1.351 and B.1.1.7 variants were reportedly recognized by nearly half of the unique spike-specific TCRs. Participants were mostly white British and included more females than males, and it was suggested by the authors that clonal diversity may have been underestimated. The 56-69-year group was small, and its depth increase did not reach significance, likely because of low power. After two AZD1222 doses, both the breadth and the depth of spike-specific TCRs were significantly higher than at day 0 and than in MenACWY recipients. Because no day 14 peak-response samples were available, the repertoires could be characterized only after the peak T cell response.

The germline V gene encodes CDR1 SEHNR and CDR2 FQNEAQ (reference sequence). V is pared back by 1 base and J by 0 bases, with 12 bases lying between the germline termini. CDR3 length: 16 amino acids, cysteine to phenylalanine. Only the CDR3 DNA is retained, 48 bases long and in frame from the first base. The TCR was taken from an adult in good health. This receptor chain uses TRBV7-9 and TRBJ1-1; TRBD1 is perhaps the D gene, given 5 matching bases. Sequencing used peripheral blood, obtained on day 0 of MenACWY control vaccination. This receptor has the CDR3 CASSLGQGGVNTEAFF. The DNA sequence is TGTGCCAGCAGCTTAGGGCAGGGAGGCGTGAACACTGAAGCTTTCTTT.